This entry features one TCR beta chain sequence. This entry comes from a study of shared clonotypes between healthy human individuals. On the study more broadly: Each donor had three CD4 naive, three CD4 memory, two CD8 naive and one CD8 memory plate.

TCRdb keeps only in-frame clones here, not all; method: immunoSEQ multiplex PCR. In the table there are fewer than 3 million clones, around 92% of which are singletons. Germline lookup yields CDR1 LNHDA and CDR2 SQIVND (reference sequence). The length of the CDR3 is 12 residues. V lost 9 bases and J lost 4; bases outside the gene matches: 4. A CD45RA+ naive subset and a CD45RA-negative memory subset were split from CD4+ cells. Specimen: naive CD4+ T cells from PBMCs. Subset specified: CD45RA+ positively selected. The clonotype comes from a man aged 18 to 30 in good health. Some clones in this sample may be carry-over from other donors' samples. The chain recombines TRBV19 with TRBJ2-5, with 8 bases fitting TRBD1. The chain's CDR3 is CASRDRGETQYF. Here the CDR3 DNA reads TGTGCCAGCAGAGACAGGGGAGAGACCCAGTACTTC.